Presented here are 32 T cell receptor beta chains from one specimen sequenced in a study of blood T cell repertoires in COVID-19. TCRdb's table, derived via immunoSEQ multiplex PCR, lists solely in-frame clones and lacks some. Of about 220,000 clones listed, around four fifths were seen once; the top ten hold 5.1%. Sequencing input: peripheral blood. The origin of the receptors is a woman in her fifties or sixties who had recovered from COVID-19.

This clone was counted once. The chain links TRBV5-8 to TRBJ1-2; 9 nucleotides line up with TRBD1. Germline trimming cut 3 bases from V and 6 bases from J; bases unmatched to any gene: 6. This CDR3 has 14 amino acids. The germline gives CDR1 SGHTS, CDR2 YDEGEE. CDR3 loop: CASSSTGGWNGYTF. The CDR3 DNA follows: TGTGCCAGCAGCTCAACAGGGGGCTGGAATGGCTACACCTTC.

The V gene is TRBV6-5, the J gene TRBJ1-5; the D is unclear. The CDR3 has 13 residues. V was cut by 0 bases and J by 6 bases, with 6 bases left in between. From germline, CDR1 is MNHEY and CDR2 SVGAGI. The CDR3 spells CASSYSVSQPQHF. CDR3 sequence (DNA): TGTGCCAGCAGTTACTCAGTGAGTCAGCCCCAGCATTTT.

This clone was picked up one time. V is TRBV19 and J is TRBJ2-1; 11 positions agree with TRBD1. This CDR3 region has 16 residues. V gave up 7 bases and J gave up 2 bases; unmatched junction bases: 7. The germline CDR1 and CDR2 sequences are LNHDA and SQIVND (reference sequence). The CDR3 nucleotides are TGTGCCAGTAAGGGGGAGGGACAGGGGGCCTACAATGAGCAGTTCTTC. Translated: CASKGEGQGAYNEQFF.

This clone appeared once. This rearrangement joins TRBV9 to TRBJ1-2; D gene uncertain. CDR1 is SGDLS, CDR2 YYNGEE, per germline. V was cut by 0 bases and J by 4 bases, with 19 bases left in between. The CDR3 consists of 17 residues. Here the CDR3 DNA reads TGTGCCAGCAGCGTAGCTCAGTGGGTGGTAGGGAGCTATGGCTACACCTTC. This sequence encodes CASSVAQWVVGSYGYTF.

This rearrangement joins TRBV7-2 to TRBJ2-7; a possible D gene is TRBD1 (6 bases). V shed 2 bases and J shed 5 bases, with 10 bases lying between them. The CDR3 has 13 residues. Germline assignment: CDR1 SGHTA and CDR2 FQGNSA. CDR3 sequence (DNA): TGTGCCAGCAGCTTATCAGGGGTGGACGAGCAGTACTTC. It translates to CASSLSGVDEQYF.

V and J are TRBV19 and TRBJ1-3; D is possibly TRBD1 (5 bases). The germline CDR1 and CDR2 sequences are LNHDA and SQIVND (reference sequence). There are 15 residues in the CDR3. The V and J ends lost 3 bases and 0 bases respectively, with 9 bases between them. Here the CDR3 DNA reads TGTGCCAGTAGTATCTACAGGTCCTCTGGAAACACCATATATTTT. Protein: CASSIYRSSGNTIYF.

The genes are TRBV5-5 and TRBJ2-1, with a possible D match to TRBD2 (6 bases). Germline V gene data show CDR1 as SGHKS and CDR2 as YYEKEE (reference sequence). V was cut by 0 bases and J by 2 bases, with 9 bases left in between. The CDR3 spans 15 residues. The CDR3 loop reads CASSLEGGTYNEQFF. The CDR3 nucleotides read TGTGCCAGCAGCTTGGAGGGCGGGACCTACAATGAGCAGTTCTTC.

This clone has a handful of counts. The rearrangement uses TRBV5-1 and TRBJ1-1; D might be TRBD1 (5 bases). Germline CDR1 and CDR2: SGHRS and YFSETQ. The CDR3 consists of 14 residues. Deletions cut 5 bases from V and 0 bases from J, with 11 bases between. In DNA form, the CDR3 reads TGCGCCAGCAGAAAGCAGGGAATGAACACTGAAGCTTTCTTT. This translates into CASRKQGMNTEAFF.

The chain links TRBV30 to TRBJ1-2, with 8 bases aligning to TRBD1. The CDR3 has 13 amino acids. V dropped 2 bases and J dropped 6; count of bases not matched to a gene: 5. The germline V gene has CDR1 GTSNPN and CDR2 SVGIG (reference sequence). CDR3: CAWSTGGGHGYTF. Written as DNA, the CDR3 is TGTGCCTGGAGTACAGGGGGGGGACATGGCTACACCTTC.

This chain joins TRBV4-3 and TRBJ1-1; the match to TRBD1 covers 7 bases. V gave up 3 bases and J gave up 3 bases; unmatched junction bases: 7. Germline CDR1 reads LGHNA; CDR2 reads YSLEER. The CDR3 runs to 15 residues. The CDR3 nucleotides read TGCGCCAGCAGCCACCGAGGGCAGGGGGACACTGAAGCTTTCTTT. As protein: CASSHRGQGDTEAFF.

The V and J genes are TRBV4-1 and TRBJ1-6; no reliable D call. The CDR3 totals 14 residues. The germline CDR1 and CDR2 sequences are MGHRA and YSYEKL. With 4 bases removed from V and 7 bases from J, the gap between germline ends came to 11 bases. The DNA of the CDR3 is TGCGCCAGCAGCCTGGGCCGTGTGAATTCACCCCTCCACTTT. Protein product: CASSLGRVNSPLHF.

The J gene is TRBJ1-1, the V gene TRBV4-3; D perhaps matches TRBD1 (6 bases). Germline loops: CDR1 LGHNA, CDR2 YSLEER. CDR3 size: 14 residues. Trimming removed 4 bases at V and 3 bases at J, with 12 bases between. CDR3 loop: CASSPQGLHTEAFF. The CDR3 DNA reads TGCGCCAGCAGCCCTCAGGGGTTACACACTGAAGCTTTCTTT.

J is TRBJ2-5 and V is TRBV12-5, with 8 bases matching TRBD1. Germline assignment: CDR1 LGHNT and CDR2 FRNRAP. The CDR3 sequence is 20 residues long. Trimming took 6 bases from V and 0 from J; bases not matched to a gene: 21. The CDR3 protein is CASGRIPSNRGEWYQETQYF. The CDR3 nucleotides are TGTGCTAGTGGCAGAATCCCGTCGAACAGGGGGGAATGGTACCAAGAGACCCAGTACTTC.

This chain connects TRBV5-1 to TRBJ1-2; TRBD1 is a possible D gene (6 bases). V lost 2 bases to trimming and J lost 0 bases, with 14 bases between them. There are 16 residues in the CDR3. The germline V gene has CDR1 SGHRS and CDR2 YFSETQ. DNA of the CDR3: TGCGCCAGCAGCTTTGACGGGACAAATACTAACTATGGCTACACCTTC. This sequence encodes CASSFDGTNTNYGYTF. The full variable domain, rest sourced from reference TRBV5-1 and TRBJ1-2, is KAGVTQTPRYLIKTRGQQVTLSCSPISGHRSVSWYQQTPGQGLQFLFEYFSETQRNKGNFPGRFSGRQFSNSRSEMNVSTLELGDSALYLCASSFDGTNTNYGYTFGSGTRLTVV.

The gene calls are TRBV30 and TRBJ1-5, with 10 bases matching TRBD1. V shed 3 bases, J shed 5 bases, and the junction held 1 base outside the gene matches. CDR1 and CDR2 from the germline V gene are GTSNPN and SVGIG (reference sequence). The CDR3 is 13 residues long. The CDR3, as DNA: TGTGCCTGGAGAGACAGGGGGCATCAGCCCCAGCATTTT. It yields the protein CAWRDRGHQPQHF.

This clone was observed a single time. This chain uses TRBV11-2 with TRBJ2-3, with TRBD2 identical over 9 bases. The CDR3 length is 15 residues. V shed 5 bases, J shed 7 bases, and the junction held 10 bases outside the gene matches. Germline V gives CDR1 SGHAT, CDR2 FQNNGV. In DNA form, the CDR3 reads TGTGCCAGCAGCCCGCTGGCGGGGGGGCCGAATACGCAGTATTTT. Its translation is CASSPLAGGPNTQYF.

J is TRBJ1-1 and V is TRBV19; no definite D call. Per the germline V gene, CDR1 is LNHDA and CDR2 is SQIVND (reference sequence). The CDR3 runs 14 residues. The V end lost 11 bases, the J end lost 0 bases, and 16 bases lay between the germline ends. CDR3 residues: CASSEEFMNTEAFF. The CDR3 DNA is TGTGCCTCCTCGGAGGAGTTCATGAACACTGAAGCTTTCTTT. The full variable domain, in which reference TRBV19 and TRBJ1-1 provide the parts outside the CDR3, is DGGITQSPKYLFRKEGQNVTLSCEQNLNHDAMYWYRQDPGQGLRLIYYSQIVNDFQKGDIAEGYSVSREKKESFPLTVTSAQKNPTAFYLCASSEEFMNTEAFFGQGTRLTVV.

DNA of the CDR3: TGCGCCAGCAGCTTGGCTCCCAGGGAGGGCGGCTACACCTTC. Encoded protein: CASSLAPREGGYTF. V and J are TRBV5-1 and TRBJ1-2; TRBD1 might be the D (5 bases). V was cut by 0 bases and J by 8 bases, with 14 bases left in between. Germline V CDR1 and CDR2: SGHRS, YFSETQ. This CDR3 region has 14 residues.

Only one count was recorded for this clone. The genes are TRBV13 and TRBJ1-3, with 12 bases aligning to TRBD1. J was trimmed by 4 bases and V by 5 bases; bases with no gene match: 6. The germline CDR1 and CDR2 sequences are PRHDT and FYEKMQ (reference sequence). This CDR3 has 16 residues. The CDR3 DNA follows: TGTGCCAGCAGCATCCGGGACAGGGGGCTCGGAAACACCATATATTTT. Protein sequence: CASSIRDRGLGNTIYF.

CDR3 DNA: TGTGCCAGCAGTCCCCGGACTAACTCCTACGAGCAGTACTTC. This encodes CASSPRTNSYEQYF. The rearrangement joins TRBV27 to TRBJ2-7, with D possibly matching TRBD2 (6 bases). The germline V and J ends were trimmed by 5 bases and 0 bases, with 11 bases remaining between them. The CDR3 contains 14 residues. Germline V gives CDR1 MNHEY, CDR2 SMNVEV (reference sequence).

This sequence joins TRBV12-3 or TRBV12-4 and TRBJ1-6; no definite D call. The CDR3 extends over 11 amino acids. V lost 6 bases and J lost 11, with 8 bases in between. CDR3: CASSSSAPLHF. The CDR3 bases are TGTGCCAGCAGCTCCAGCGCACCCCTCCACTTT.

The chain combines TRBV15 with TRBJ1-3; D unclear. In germline, CDR1 is LNHNV, CDR2 YYDKDF (reference sequence). V lost 0 bases and J 0 bases, leaving 6 bases between the germline ends. CDR3 length: 15 amino acids. The chain's CDR3 is CATSRDRSSGNTIYF. The CDR3 bases are TGTGCCACCAGCAGAGATAGGAGCTCTGGAAACACCATATATTTT. Full variable domain (rest looked up from reference TRBV15 and TRBJ1-3): DAMVIQNPRYQVTQFGKPVTLSCSQTLNHNVMYWYQQKSSQAPKLLFHYYDKDFNNEADTPDNFQSRRPNTSFCFLDIRSPGLGDTAMYLCATSRDRSSGNTIYFGEGSWLTVV.

The genes are TRBV9 and TRBJ2-3, with D tentatively TRBD2 (6 bases). The CDR3 consists of 15 residues. From germline, CDR1 is SGDLS and CDR2 YYNGEE. With 3 bases removed from V and 0 bases from J, the gap between germline ends came to 11 bases. CDR3 sequence: CASSGGDWSTDTQYF. The CDR3 coding sequence is TGTGCCAGCAGCGGGGGGGATTGGAGCACAGATACGCAGTATTTT.

The chain recombines TRBV18 with TRBJ1-2; TRBD1 is a possible D gene (6 bases). The CDR3 sequence is 16 residues long. Germline V gives CDR1 KGHSH, CDR2 LQKENI. Trimming left V 2 bases short and J 2 bases short, with 15 bases between. CDR3 sequence: CASSPSQAGANYGYTF. CDR3 coding DNA: TGTGCCAGCTCACCATCCCAGGCAGGGGCAAACTATGGCTACACCTTC. The entire variable domain, with the rest obtained from reference TRBV18 and TRBJ1-2, is as follows: NAGVMQNPRHLVRRRGQEARLRCSPMKGHSHVYWYRQLPEEGLKFMVYLQKENIIDESGMPKERFSAEFPKEGPSILRIQQVVRGDSAAYFCASSPSQAGANYGYTFGSGTRLTVV.

J is TRBJ2-3 and V is TRBV5-8; D possibly corresponds to TRBD2 (5 bases). The CDR3 runs 15 residues. Germline V lookup: CDR1 SGHTS, CDR2 YDEGEE. The germline V and J ends were trimmed by 1 base and 3 bases, with 12 bases remaining between them. CDR3 protein: CASSLLYRGTDTQYF. CDR3 sequence (DNA): TGTGCCAGCAGCTTGCTGTATCGGGGTACAGATACGCAGTATTTT.

Only one count was recorded for this clone. The V and J genes are TRBV29-1 and TRBJ2-1; TRBD1 matches at 7 bases. The CDR3 covers 15 residues. Germline V gene lookup returns CDR1 SQVTM and CDR2 ANQGSEA. The junction had 12 bases not matched to a gene; V was cut back by 6 bases and J by 4 bases. The CDR3 is CSVHTGEVGYNEQFF. The CDR3 coding sequence is TGCAGCGTCCACACAGGGGAAGTTGGTTACAATGAGCAGTTCTTC.

V is TRBV5-6 and J is TRBJ2-5, with TRBD1 as a possible D gene (6 bases). The CDR3 runs 13 residues. Germline V gene data show CDR1 as SGHDT and CDR2 as YYEEEE. Trimming stripped 3 bases from V and 4 bases from J, with 10 bases between. The DNA of the CDR3 is TGTGCCAGCAGCTACTTAGGGGGAGAGACCCAGTACTTC. Its protein is CASSYLGGETQYF.

This chain links TRBV10-3 with TRBJ1-1; D perhaps matches TRBD1 (5 bases). V was trimmed by 8 bases and J by 1 base, leaving 11 bases between them. CDR1 and CDR2 from the germline V gene are ENHRY and SYGVKD. This CDR3 is built from 13 residues. The CDR3 nucleotides are TGTGCCATCCGGGGGGGACCGAACACTGAAGCTTTCTTT. Translating gives CAIRGGPNTEAFF.

The chain combines TRBV7-2 with TRBJ1-2; TRBD1 aligns across 8 bases. Germline loops: CDR1 SGHTA, CDR2 FQGNSA. The CDR3 spans 14 residues. The trim removed 5 bases at V and 8 bases at J, leaving 10 bases unmatched. CDR3 loop: CASSRTGWNYGYTF. The CDR3 region has the DNA TGTGCCAGCAGCCGGACAGGGTGGAATTACGGCTACACCTTC.

This chain connects TRBV5-1 to TRBJ2-5, with D possibly TRBD2 on 7 matching bases. Trimming took off 0 bases at V and 1 base at J, with 19 bases between the two ends. The CDR3 has 18 residues. The germline V gene encodes CDR1 SGHRS and CDR2 YFSETQ. This chain's CDR3 is CASSLGAGALKGQETQYF. CDR3 DNA sequence: TGCGCCAGCAGCTTGGGGGCGGGGGCCCTAAAAGGCCAAGAGACCCAGTACTTC.

This clone was picked up a small number of times. The chain links TRBV5-1 to TRBJ2-7, with D possibly TRBD1 on 6 matching bases. The CDR3 contains 13 residues. V was clipped by 5 bases and J by 3 bases, with 12 bases between them. Germline CDR1 reads SGHRS; CDR2 reads YFSETQ. The CDR3 loop is CASSKGEFYEQYF. For the CDR3, the DNA is TGCGCCAGCAGTAAGGGGGAATTCTACGAGCAGTACTTC.

This clone was counted a single time. The V and J genes are TRBV29-1 and TRBJ2-7; possible D gene TRBD1, 6 bases. CDR1 and CDR2 (germline): SQVTM, ANQGSEA. V lost 7 bases, J lost 3 bases, and 19 bases lay in between. The CDR3 consists of 14 residues. CDR3 protein: CSATTLGTIYEQYF. CDR3 nucleotides: TGCAGCGCCACCACCCTCGGGACAATCTACGAGCAGTACTTC.